This T cell receptor beta chain appears in the sequencing data of a study of a mutant IDH1 vaccine in newly diagnosed glioma. Study background: Once 4-6 weeks had passed after radiotherapy alone, vaccination started, or it started with temozolomide cycles.

This clone was seen only a few times. Its antigen is not known. The time point is: week 35, safety follow-up. Doses consisted of 300 ug of mutant IDH1 20-mer peptide each, paired with topical imiquimod. Produced via immunoSEQ multiplex PCR; TCRdb's table is partial and in-frame only. The table shows some 29,000 clones, with about four fifths occurring only once. The TCR originated in a man aged 50 to 60 with glioma. The starting material was PBMCs, obtained from a glioma patient whose treatment included an IDH1 peptide vaccine.

The CDR3 region has the DNA TGTGCCAGCAGTGCCTCGGACAGTTCGAACACTGAAGCTTTCTTT. The encoded protein is CASSASDSSNTEAFF. The chain is built from TRBV2 and TRBJ1-1; perhaps TRBD1 as D (6 bases). Germline CDR1 SNHLY, CDR2 FYNNEI. The length of the CDR3 is 15 residues. Trimming removed 4 bases from V and 1 base from J, with 13 bases in between.